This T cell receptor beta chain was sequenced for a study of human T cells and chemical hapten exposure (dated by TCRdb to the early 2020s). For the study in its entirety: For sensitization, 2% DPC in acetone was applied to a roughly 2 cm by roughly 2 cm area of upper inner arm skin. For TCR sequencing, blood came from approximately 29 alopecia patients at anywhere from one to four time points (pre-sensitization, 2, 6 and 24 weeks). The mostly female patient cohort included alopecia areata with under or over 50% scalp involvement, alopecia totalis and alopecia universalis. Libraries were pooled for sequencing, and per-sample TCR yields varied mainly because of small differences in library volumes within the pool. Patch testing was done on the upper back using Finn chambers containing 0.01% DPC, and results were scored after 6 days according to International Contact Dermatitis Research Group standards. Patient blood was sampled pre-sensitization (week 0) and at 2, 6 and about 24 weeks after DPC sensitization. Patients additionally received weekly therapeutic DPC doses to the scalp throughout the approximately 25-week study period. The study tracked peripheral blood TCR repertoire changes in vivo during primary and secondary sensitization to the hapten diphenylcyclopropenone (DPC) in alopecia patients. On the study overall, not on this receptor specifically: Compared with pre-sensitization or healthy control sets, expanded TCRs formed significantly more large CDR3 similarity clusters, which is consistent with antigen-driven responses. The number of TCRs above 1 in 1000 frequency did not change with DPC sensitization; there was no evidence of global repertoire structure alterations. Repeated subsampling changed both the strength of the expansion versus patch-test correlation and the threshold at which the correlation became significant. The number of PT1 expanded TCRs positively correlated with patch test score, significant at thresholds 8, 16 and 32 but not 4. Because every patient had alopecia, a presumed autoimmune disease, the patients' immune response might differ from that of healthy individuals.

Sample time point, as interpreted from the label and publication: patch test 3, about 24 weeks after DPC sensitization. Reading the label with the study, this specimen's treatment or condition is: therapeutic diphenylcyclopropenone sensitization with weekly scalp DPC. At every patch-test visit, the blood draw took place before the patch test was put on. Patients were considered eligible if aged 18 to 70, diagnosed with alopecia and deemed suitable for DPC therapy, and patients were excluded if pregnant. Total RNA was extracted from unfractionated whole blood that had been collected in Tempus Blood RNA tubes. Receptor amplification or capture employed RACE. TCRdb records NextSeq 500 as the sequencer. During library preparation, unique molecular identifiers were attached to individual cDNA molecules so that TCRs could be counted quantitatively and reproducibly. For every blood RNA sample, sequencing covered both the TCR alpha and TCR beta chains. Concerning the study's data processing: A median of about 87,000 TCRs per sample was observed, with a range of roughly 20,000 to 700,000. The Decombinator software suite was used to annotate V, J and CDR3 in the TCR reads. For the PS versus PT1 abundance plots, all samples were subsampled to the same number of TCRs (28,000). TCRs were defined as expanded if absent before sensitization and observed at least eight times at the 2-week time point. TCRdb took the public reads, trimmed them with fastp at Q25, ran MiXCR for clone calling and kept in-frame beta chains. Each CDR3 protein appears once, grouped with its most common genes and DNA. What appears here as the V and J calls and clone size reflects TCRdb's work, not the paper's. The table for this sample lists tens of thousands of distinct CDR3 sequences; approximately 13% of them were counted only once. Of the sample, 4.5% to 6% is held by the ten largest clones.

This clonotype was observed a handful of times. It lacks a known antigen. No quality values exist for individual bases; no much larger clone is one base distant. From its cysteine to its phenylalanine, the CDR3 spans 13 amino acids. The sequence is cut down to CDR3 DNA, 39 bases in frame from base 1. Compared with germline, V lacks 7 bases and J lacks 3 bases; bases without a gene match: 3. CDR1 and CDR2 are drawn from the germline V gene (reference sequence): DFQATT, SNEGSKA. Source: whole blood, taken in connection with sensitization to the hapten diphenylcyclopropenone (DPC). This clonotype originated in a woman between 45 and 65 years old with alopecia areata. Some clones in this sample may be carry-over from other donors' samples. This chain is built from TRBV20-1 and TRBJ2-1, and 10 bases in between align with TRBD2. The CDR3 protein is CSVPSGSYNEQFF. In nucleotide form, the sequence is TGCAGTGTACCTAGCGGGAGCTACAATGAGCAGTTCTTC.